The 26 T cell receptor beta chains below were found in one sample sequenced in a study of T cell responses to AZD1222 COVID-19 vaccine. Measured with immunoSEQ multiplex PCR; TCRdb has only the in-frame clones, and not every one. Here the sample spans roughly 140,000 clones, 82% being singletons. The input for sequencing was peripheral blood, taken on day 0 of MenACWY control vaccination. Every receptor here comes from an adult in good health.

The rearrangement links TRBV27 to TRBJ1-4; possible D gene TRBD1, 5 bases. V was pared by 5 bases and J by 7 bases, with 17 bases between. The length of the CDR3 is 15 residues. The germline CDR1 and CDR2 sequences are MNHEY and SMNVEV (reference sequence). The CDR3 protein is CASSLRGSSPEKLFF. CDR3 DNA sequence: TGTGCCAGCAGTCTCCGGGGGTCGAGTCCTGAAAAACTGTTTTTT. Drawing the rest from reference TRBV27 and TRBJ1-4, the complete variable domain is EAQVTQNPRYLITVTGKKLTVTCSQNMNHEYMSWYRQDPGLGLRQIYYSMNVEVTDKGDVPEGYKVSRKEKRNFPLILESPSPNQTSLYFCASSLRGSSPEKLFFGSGTQLSVL.

V is TRBV11-2 and J is TRBJ2-1, with 10 bases that match TRBD1. V shed 4 bases, J shed 8 bases, and the junction held 11 bases outside the gene matches. Germline V CDR1 and CDR2: SGHAT, FQNNGV. The CDR3 covers 16 residues. For the CDR3, the DNA is TGTGCCAGCAGCTCCGGACAGGGGGGTTCTGTGGATGAGCAGTTCTTC. Its translation is CASSSGQGGSVDEQFF.

This clone was counted once. The chain's CDR3 is CASSLTGTSGLNEQFF. DNA of the CDR3: TGCGCCAGCAGCCTAACCGGGACTAGCGGTCTTAATGAGCAGTTCTTC. The chain uses TRBV5-1 and TRBJ2-1; 11 nucleotides align to TRBD2. After removal of 4 bases from V and 7 bases from J, the junction contained 10 bases not matched to a gene. This CDR3 contains 16 residues. From germline, CDR1 is SGHRS and CDR2 YFSETQ.

The J gene is TRBJ1-6, the V gene TRBV4-1; a possible D gene is TRBD1 (6 bases). Germline lookup yields CDR1 MGHRA and CDR2 YSYEKL. Trimming cost V 0 bases and J 9 bases, with 9 bases left between them. The CDR3 covers 14 residues. The CDR3 bases are TGCGCCAGCAGCCAAGAGGACAGAACTTCACCCCTCCACTTT. Translated, it gives CASSQEDRTSPLHF.

A note on this clone: Within the sample, other DNA sequences also encode this same CDR3. The CDR3 is CASSLGPANEQFF. The CDR3 region has the DNA TGTGCCAGCAGTTTGGGCCCCGCTAATGAGCAGTTCTTC. The gene calls are TRBV12-3 or TRBV12-4 and TRBJ2-1, with D unresolved. V dropped 3 bases and J dropped 7 bases, with 10 bases sitting between them. The CDR3 spans 13 residues.

The V gene is TRBV27, the J gene TRBJ1-2; D perhaps matches TRBD1 (5 bases). The V and J ends lost 6 bases and 2 bases respectively, with 16 bases between them. In germline, CDR1 is MNHEY, CDR2 SMNVEV (reference sequence). The CDR3 totals 15 residues. This chain's CDR3 is CASRGLDTLNYGYTF. The CDR3 DNA is TGTGCCAGCAGGGGGTTGGACACCCTAAACTATGGCTACACCTTC.

This sequence joins TRBV19 and TRBJ2-7; 7 nucleotides align to TRBD1. This CDR3 comprises 14 residues. Germline CDR1 LNHDA, CDR2 SQIVND (reference sequence). The junction had 6 bases not matched to a gene; V was cut back by 4 bases and J by 3 bases. The CDR3 nucleotides are TGTGCCAGTAGTAAGGGGACAGCGCTCTACGAGCAGTACTTC. Protein product: CASSKGTALYEQYF.

The DNA for the CDR3 is TGTGCCAGCTCACCTACCGGGACAGGGATCACAGATACGCAGTATTTT. Protein: CASSPTGTGITDTQYF. J is TRBJ2-3 and V is TRBV18; 9 positions match TRBD1. CDR3 length: 16 residues. CDR1 and CDR2 (germline): KGHSH, LQKENI. With V trimmed by 3 bases and J by 2 bases, 6 bases remained unmatched.

The CDR3, as DNA: TGTGCCAGCAGTGTACAGGGAACCACAGATACGCAGTATTTT. This gives the protein CASSVQGTTDTQYF. This chain links TRBV25-1 with TRBJ2-3; D is possibly TRBD1 (6 bases). V dropped 4 bases and J dropped 2 bases, with 10 bases sitting between them. CDR1 and CDR2 from the germline V gene are MGHDK and SYGVNS. The CDR3 has 14 residues.

This chain joins TRBV19 and TRBJ2-2; TRBD1 aligns across 8 bases. CDR3 length equals 16 residues. With V trimmed by 5 bases and J by 2 bases, 7 bases remained unmatched. Germline loops: CDR1 LNHDA, CDR2 SQIVND (reference sequence). In DNA, the CDR3 is TGTGCCAGTAGTTCGCGGACAGGGCTAAACACCGGGGAGCTGTTTTTT. Translation gives CASSSRTGLNTGELFF.

The chain couples TRBV13 to TRBJ2-1; no firm D call. V was clipped by 4 bases and J by 5 bases, with 15 bases between them. This CDR3 is 15 amino acids long. CDR1 PRHDT and CDR2 FYEKMQ come from the germline V gene (reference sequence). In nucleotides, the CDR3 is TGTGCCAGCAGCTCGAACCCGGACCGCCACAATGAGCAGTTCTTC. Its protein product is CASSSNPDRHNEQFF.

The chain carries TRBV6-5 and TRBJ2-1; D unresolved. The CDR3 length is 14 residues. Germline CDR1 reads MNHEY; CDR2 reads SVGAGI. V lost 7 bases to trimming and J lost 3 bases, with 13 bases between them. The CDR3: CASKGRMNYNEQFF. For the CDR3, the DNA is TGTGCCAGCAAAGGCAGAATGAACTACAATGAGCAGTTCTTC.

The chain has TRBV19 and TRBJ1-2; the D is unclear. The CDR3 has 13 amino acids. Germline V gives CDR1 LNHDA, CDR2 SQIVND (reference sequence). Trimming cost V 4 bases and J 2 bases, with 8 bases left between them. CDR3 sequence reads: CASSTPPNYGYTF. CDR3 coding DNA: TGTGCCAGTAGTACTCCGCCGAACTATGGCTACACCTTC.

V gene TRBV5-4 combines with J gene TRBJ2-5, with D perhaps matching TRBD2 (5 bases). CDR3 length equals 14 residues. Trimming took 1 base from V and 2 from J, leaving 9 bases between them. Germline CDR1 is SGHNT and CDR2 is YYREEE (reference sequence). The CDR3 region is CASSLPSGQETQYF. CDR3 nucleotides: TGTGCCAGCAGCTTGCCCAGCGGACAAGAGACCCAGTACTTC.

CDR3 sequence: CASRIHRANTEAFF. The CDR3 DNA is TGTGCCAGCAGGATACATAGAGCGAACACTGAAGCTTTCTTT. The gene calls are TRBV28 and TRBJ1-1; the D is unclear. Germline assignment: CDR1 MDHEN and CDR2 SYDVKM. The V gene lost 6 bases and the J gene lost 1 base, with 12 bases spanning the gap. This CDR3 comprises 14 residues. Looking up the rest from reference TRBV28 and TRBJ1-1 gives the full variable domain: DVKVTQSSRYLVKRTGEKVFLECVQDMDHENMFWYRQDPGLGLRLIYFSYDVKMKEKGDIPEGYSVSREKKERFSLILESASTNQTSMYLCASRIHRANTEAFFGQGTRLTVV.

V and J are TRBV7-3 and TRBJ1-1; 9 bases agree with TRBD1. Trimming at V came to 5 bases and at J to 3 bases, leaving 4 bases not matched to a gene. The germline V gene encodes CDR1 SGHTA and CDR2 FQGTGA. The CDR3 length is 14 residues. CDR3 DNA sequence: TGTGCCAGCAGCACCCGACAGGGGGACACTGAAGCTTTCTTT. Protein product: CASSTRQGDTEAFF. The whole variable domain, remainder taken from reference TRBV7-3 and TRBJ1-1, is GAGVSQTPSNKVTEKGKYVELRCDPISGHTALYWYRQSLGQGPEFLIYFQGTGAADDSGLPNDRFFAVRPEGSVSTLKIQRTERGDSAVYLCASSTRQGDTEAFFGQGTRLTVV.

This sequence joins TRBV30 and TRBJ1-1; D not resolved. Germline CDR1 GTSNPN, CDR2 SVGIG (reference sequence). V was cut by 3 bases and J by 5 bases, with 13 bases left in between. The CDR3 runs to 13 residues. CDR3 in DNA: TGTGCCTGGAGACGGAGGATTCGGACTGAAGCTTTCTTT. It is translated as CAWRRRIRTEAFF.

About this clone: This sample includes further DNA sequences coding for the same CDR3. CDR3 coding DNA: TGTGCCAGCAGCGTAGCGGGGCAGGGATCCGAGACCCAGTACTTC. Encoded protein: CASSVAGQGSETQYF. The chain has TRBV9 and TRBJ2-5, with D possibly being TRBD1 or TRBD2 (5 bases each). CDR1 is SGDLS and CDR2 is YYNGEE in the germline V gene. The CDR3 is 15 amino acids. The V gene lost 0 bases and the J gene lost 5 bases, with 14 bases spanning the gap.

Worth noting for this clone: The same CDR3 is also encoded by other DNA sequences in this sample. This chain uses TRBV5-1 with TRBJ1-4; D is unclear. The CDR3 is 15 residues long. The germline gives CDR1 SGHRS, CDR2 YFSETQ. Trimming removed 0 bases at V and 0 bases at J, with 6 bases between. CDR3 in amino acids: CASSLVGSTNEKLFF. CDR3 in DNA: TGCGCCAGCAGCTTGGTGGGGTCAACTAATGAAAAACTGTTTTTT.

This clone was picked up a small number of times. This chain uses TRBV4-1 with TRBJ2-7, with D unresolved. CDR1 and CDR2 from the germline V gene are MGHRA and YSYEKL. V shed 0 bases and J shed 4 bases, with 7 bases lying between them. This CDR3 has 13 residues. CDR3 coding DNA: TGCGCCAGCAGCCAAGAACCAAAGTACGAGCAGTACTTC. Its translation is CASSQEPKYEQYF.

In the case of this clone: Other DNA sequences in the same sample also yield this CDR3. The chain is built from TRBV18 and TRBJ1-4; D unresolved. Germline lookup yields CDR1 KGHSH and CDR2 LQKENI. CDR3 length equals 13 residues. Between the trimmed V and J ends, which lost 1 base and 7 bases, there was a span of 7 bases. CDR3 sequence reads: CASSPRPGEKLFF. Here the CDR3 DNA reads TGTGCCAGCTCACCACGGCCGGGTGAAAAACTGTTTTTT.

V is TRBV15 and J is TRBJ1-1; D gene uncertain. The CDR3 totals 16 residues. Trimming took off 3 bases at V and 0 bases at J, with 14 bases between the two ends. Looked up from germline, CDR1 is LNHNV and CDR2 is YYDKDF (reference sequence). CDR3 in amino acids: CATSRVRRRMNTEAFF. Here the CDR3 DNA reads TGTGCCACCAGCAGGGTTCGGCGGAGGATGAACACTGAAGCTTTCTTT.

J is TRBJ1-1 and V is TRBV6-2 or TRBV6-3; 8 nucleotides align to TRBD1. V gave up 5 bases and J gave up 1 base; unmatched junction bases: 12. The CDR3 consists of 17 residues. Germline CDR1 reads MNHEY; CDR2 reads SVGEGT. CDR3 sequence (DNA): TGTGCCAGCAGTGCCCAAGGACAGGGAACGGGGAACACTGAAGCTTTCTTT. This encodes CASSAQGQGTGNTEAFF.

This clone was recorded only once. The V call is TRBV5-1, the J call TRBJ2-2; the D is unclear. Trimming stripped 2 bases from V and 5 bases from J, with 7 bases between. Germline V gene data show CDR1 as SGHRS and CDR2 as YFSETQ. The CDR3 extends over 13 amino acids. This CDR3 reads CASSFGSTGELFF. The CDR3 DNA reads TGCGCCAGCAGCTTCGGGTCGACCGGGGAGCTGTTTTTT.

V and J are TRBV18 and TRBJ2-3, with TRBD2 as a possible D gene (7 bases). Germline V gives CDR1 KGHSH, CDR2 LQKENI. The CDR3 spans 17 residues. V lost 3 bases and J lost 4, with 20 bases in between. CDR3 nucleotide sequence: TGTGCCAGCTCACCCGTGGGGGGGCCGTCCAATGCAGATACGCAGTATTTT. It codes for CASSPVGGPSNADTQYF.

This sequence joins TRBV28 and TRBJ1-5; TRBD1 might be the D (5 bases). The CDR3 is 14 residues long. The ends were cut back, 2 bases at V and 3 bases at J, with 8 bases in the middle. Germline CDR1 MDHEN, CDR2 SYDVKM. CDR3 region: CASSLQGPNQPQHF. CDR3 coding DNA: TGTGCCAGCAGTTTACAGGGACCCAATCAGCCCCAGCATTTT.